The sequence of this T cell receptor beta chain was determined in a study of cytomegalovirus exposure and HLA in healthy donors. Study conclusions and caveats: Cytomegalovirus status was reportedly diagnosed by the classifier with high specificity and sensitivity. A few of the chains that were CMV-associated were confirmed in vitro to be specific for CMV antigens. The likely explanation for a cluster of highly shared sequence variants was sequencing artifact. V- and J-gene trimming in TCR beta was tied to a missense DCLRE1C variant by an analysis performed later.

Of note for this clone: Its target is unknown.

Germline V gives CDR1 GTSNPN, CDR2 SVGIG (reference sequence). Trimming cost V 2 bases and J 10 bases, with 14 bases left between them. The CDR3 covers 12 residues. In the PCR, 60 Vbeta and 13 Jbeta primers were used. The assay was immunoSEQ multiplex PCR, and TCRdb's table has in-frame clones only and misses some. The sample shows about 120,000 clones, about four fifths of them seen only once. The V and J genes are TRBV30 and TRBJ2-5, with D possibly being TRBD1 (6 bases). Sequencing was carried out using PBMCs. The TCR sequence derives from a woman in her thirties in good health and CMV-seronegative. CDR3: CAWSWQGNGQYF. The CDR3 DNA sequence: TGTGCCTGGAGTTGGCAGGGGAACGGCCAGTACTTC.